This is a list of T cell receptor beta chains from one sample in a study of cytomegalovirus exposure and HLA in healthy donors. Using immunoSEQ multiplex PCR, the repertoire was profiled, and TCRdb retains in-frame clones only, with some absent. Here the sample spans 280,000 or so clones, more than 75% being singletons. Sequenced input: PBMCs. The source is a woman aged 18-29 years in good health and CMV-seronegative. The CDR3 runs from the conserved cysteine through the conserved F or W. The order of the fields is clone size, D gene, V gene, J gene, CDR3 protein, CDR3 DNA. D genes are given only for firm matches. Clone size is given for some rows only: seen once, a few or many times, or a class if the clone is expanded.

-,-,TRBV28,TRBJ1-4,CASGGAGIANEKLFF,TGTGCCAGCGGGGGGGCGGGGATCGCTAATGAAAAACTGTTTTTT
-,-,TRBV5-4,TRBJ2-1,CASSSNPTRSYNEQFF,TGTGCCAGCAGCTCAAACCCCACGCGCTCCTACAATGAGCAGTTCTTC
-,TRBD1,TRBV11-3,TRBJ2-1,CASSQGGAQFF,TGTGCCAGCAGCCAAGGGGGCGCGCAGTTCTTC
-,-,TRBV28,TRBJ2-7,CASSFLGQALSYEQYF,TGTGCCAGCAGTTTTTTGGGGCAAGCCTTATCCTACGAGCAGTACTTC
once,TRBD1,TRBV9,TRBJ2-1,CASSVTPAADREEQFF,TGTGCCAGCAGCGTGACACCCGCGGCGGACAGGGAGGAGCAGTTCTTC
-,-,TRBV5-1,TRBJ2-2,CASSLTGYSTGELFF,TGCGCCAGCAGCTTGACAGGGTACAGCACCGGGGAGCTGTTTTTT
once,TRBD1,TRBV10-3,TRBJ2-3,CAISEPRDSYTDTQYF,TGTGCCATCAGTGAGCCACGGGACAGTTACACAGATACGCAGTATTTT
-,TRBD2,TRBV7-2,TRBJ2-7,CASSSSSGSFTYEQYF,TGTGCCAGCAGCTCCTCTAGCGGGAGTTTTACCTACGAGCAGTACTTC
-,TRBD1,TRBV19,TRBJ1-1,CASSMTGGVEAFF,TGTGCCAGTAGTATGACAGGGGGAGTTGAAGCTTTCTTT
-,-,TRBV4-1,TRBJ2-1,CASSQTTGYNEQFF,TGCGCCAGCAGCCAGACGACAGGCTACAATGAGCAGTTCTTC
-,-,TRBV18,TRBJ1-4,CASSPLQGFEKLFF,TGTGCCAGCTCACCACTACAGGGTTTCGAAAAACTGTTTTTT
-,-,TRBV28,TRBJ1-2,CASSLKGYGYTF,TGTGCCAGCAGTTTGAAGGGGTACGGCTACACCTTC
-,-,TRBV19,TRBJ2-3,CASSPGQTADTQYF,TGTGCCAGTAGCCCCGGACAGACCGCAGATACGCAGTATTTT
-,-,TRBV20-1,TRBJ2-5,CSASGGETQYF,TGCAGTGCGTCTGGGGGGGAGACCCAGTACTTC
-,-,TRBV27,TRBJ2-7,CASSLDRTYEQYF,TGTGCCAGCAGTTTGGACAGAACCTACGAGCAGTACTTC
-,-,TRBV27,TRBJ2-1,CASMRYNEQFF,TGTGCCAGCATGCGATACAATGAGCAGTTCTTC
-,TRBD1,TRBV6-5,TRBJ2-7,CASSYGTGAYEQYF,TGTGCCAGCAGTTACGGGACAGGAGCCTACGAGCAGTACTTC
-,TRBD2,TRBV27,TRBJ2-7,CASRLAGSYEQYF,TGTGCCAGCCGACTAGCGGGCTCCTACGAGCAGTACTTC
-,-,TRBV28,TRBJ2-2,CASASQTLTGELFF,TGTGCCAGCGCTAGTCAGACGTTGACCGGGGAGCTGTTTTTT
-,TRBD2,TRBV11-2,TRBJ2-1,CASSRAGRYNEQFF,TGTGCCAGCAGCCGAGCGGGACGGTACAATGAGCAGTTCTTC
-,-,TRBV5-4,TRBJ1-2,CASRNFPRLEGALGGYTF,TGTGCCAGCAGGAACTTCCCGCGCCTGGAAGGGGCCTTAGGGGGCTACACCTTC
-,-,TRBV28,TRBJ2-7,CASSLRGGRYEQYF,TGTGCCAGCAGTTTAAGGGGGGGGCGGTACGAGCAGTACTTC
-,-,TRBV28,TRBJ2-7,CASIAGQLVYEQYF,TGTGCCAGCATCGCGGGACAGCTGGTCTACGAGCAGTACTTC
-,-,TRBV6-1,TRBJ1-2,CASSEAWGLSGYTF,TGTGCCAGCAGTGAAGCTTGGGGACTCTCGGGCTACACCTTC
-,-,TRBV15,TRBJ2-5,CATSRDDRRDWVRETQYF,TGTGCCACCAGCAGAGATGACCGGCGGGACTGGGTTCGAGAGACCCAGTACTTC
-,TRBD1,TRBV5-5,TRBJ2-7,CASSLSTGGTGLDEQYF,TGTGCCAGCAGCTTGAGCACAGGGGGGACCGGCCTCGACGAGCAGTACTTC
-,-,TRBV7-8,TRBJ1-2,CASSLDRAPGRVHYGYTF,TGTGCCAGCAGCTTAGATCGGGCCCCCGGCAGGGTCCACTATGGCTACACCTTC
-,-,TRBV9,TRBJ2-3,CASSVAEAGWGDTQYF,TGTGCCAGCAGCGTAGCTGAAGCGGGTTGGGGAGATACGCAGTATTTT
-,TRBD1,TRBV27,TRBJ2-1,CASRNFAGQDYNEQFF,TGTGCCAGCAGGAACTTCGCGGGACAGGATTACAATGAGCAGTTCTTC
medium-sized,TRBD1,TRBV7-9,TRBJ1-1,CASSPGQGRAEAFF,TGTGCCAGCAGCCCGGGACAGGGGAGGGCTGAAGCTTTCTTT
-,-,TRBV5-4,TRBJ2-1,CASSTTRGSYNEQFF,TGTGCCAGCAGCACCACACGCGGCTCCTACAATGAGCAGTTCTTC
-,TRBD1,TRBV7-3,TRBJ1-5,CASSLRATGGHQPQHF,TGTGCCAGCAGCTTAAGAGCGACAGGGGGCCATCAGCCCCAGCATTTT
-,TRBD2,TRBV14,TRBJ2-1,CASSQGLAGDWSYNEQFF,TGTGCCAGCAGCCAAGGACTAGCGGGAGATTGGTCCTACAATGAGCAGTTCTTC